These 7 T cell receptor beta chains originate from one sample sequenced in a study of CD8 T cells in ankylosing spondylitis. One entry per CDR3 protein results from TCRdb running MiXCR on the 5' RACE reads. The data contain fewer than 550,000 distinct CDR3 sequences, 5.3% of them singletons. The antigens these receptors bind are not known. Whole-study results and caveats: What seemed typical of ankylosing spondylitis blood was a TCR beta motif built from roughly 8 highly homologous variants.

The sequenced sample consisted of blood, either unsorted or a sorted T cell fraction (not recorded which). The receptors originated from a male donor with ankylosing spondylitis.

The chain links TRBV4-2 to TRBJ1-2, with 9 bases that match TRBD1. J was trimmed by 1 base and V by 4 bases; bases with no gene match: 4. The CDR3 spans 15 residues. CDR1 and CDR2 (germline): LGHNA, YNFKEQ. The CDR3 DNA is TGTGCCAGCAGCCTACCGGGACAGGGTAACTATGGCTACACCTTC. Translation gives CASSLPGQGNYGYTF.

In its sample, this clonotype was seen a few times. This sequence joins TRBV4-2 and TRBJ2-1; D may be TRBD1 or TRBD2 (6 bases each). Trimming removed 4 bases at V and 2 bases at J, with 21 bases between. The germline V gene encodes CDR1 LGHNA and CDR2 YNFKEQ. The CDR3 has 18 residues. CDR3 loop: CASSPGLLGGPTYNEQFF. The CDR3 DNA reads as TGTGCCAGCAGCCCCGGGCTCCTGGGGGGCCCTACCTACAATGAGCAGTTCTTC.

The table lists this clonotype with a few counts. This sequence joins TRBV6-2 or TRBV6-3 and TRBJ2-7, with 12 bases matching TRBD2. The CDR3 is 17 amino acids. Germline CDR1 reads MNHEY; CDR2 reads SVGEGT. V trimming: 7 bases; J trimming: 0 bases; junction bases outside the gene matches: 10. The CDR3 bases are TGTGCCAGCATATCCGGACTAGCGGGGCGCCGCTCCTACGAGCAGTACTTC. Its protein is CASISGLAGRRSYEQYF.

A word on this clonotype: This could be a read error, since a much larger clone is one nucleotide away. J is TRBJ2-5 and V is TRBV12-3 or TRBV12-4; a possible D gene is TRBD2 (5 bases). Trimming removed 7 bases at V and 7 bases at J, with 16 bases between. The CDR3 loop spans 13 amino acids. CDR3 sequence reads: CASTFYTRATQYF. CDR3 DNA sequence: TGTGCCAGCACCTTCTACACGAGGGCGACCCAGTACTTC.

J is TRBJ1-4 and V is TRBV2; 8 bases are a match to TRBD1. This CDR3 has 14 amino acids. Per germline, CDR1 SNHLY and CDR2 FYNNEI. With 8 bases clipped from V and 7 bases from J, the junction kept 9 bases outside the gene matches. The CDR3 loop is CASRDRPRGEKLFF. DNA for the CDR3: TGTGCCAGCCGGGACAGGCCCCGCGGTGAAAAACTGTTTTTT.

This clonotype showed up many times. The rearrangement uses TRBV15 and TRBJ1-5; D is unclear. With 8 bases removed from V and 5 bases from J, the gap between germline ends came to 13 bases. Germline loops: CDR1 LNHNV, CDR2 YYDKDF (reference sequence). This CDR3 is built from 13 residues. The CDR3 loop reads CATSGTGDQPQHF. For the CDR3, the DNA is TGTGCCACCTCGGGTACGGGAGATCAGCCCCAGCATTTT.

V gene TRBV11-2 combines with J gene TRBJ2-7; D unclear. Germline lookup yields CDR1 SGHAT and CDR2 FQNNGV. CDR3 length equals 14 residues. V was shortened by 5 bases and J by 3 bases, with 14 bases between the two germline ends. As DNA, the CDR3 is TGTGCCAGCAGCGCTTCGAGGCAGTTCTACGAGCAGTACTTC. Amino acids: CASSASRQFYEQYF.